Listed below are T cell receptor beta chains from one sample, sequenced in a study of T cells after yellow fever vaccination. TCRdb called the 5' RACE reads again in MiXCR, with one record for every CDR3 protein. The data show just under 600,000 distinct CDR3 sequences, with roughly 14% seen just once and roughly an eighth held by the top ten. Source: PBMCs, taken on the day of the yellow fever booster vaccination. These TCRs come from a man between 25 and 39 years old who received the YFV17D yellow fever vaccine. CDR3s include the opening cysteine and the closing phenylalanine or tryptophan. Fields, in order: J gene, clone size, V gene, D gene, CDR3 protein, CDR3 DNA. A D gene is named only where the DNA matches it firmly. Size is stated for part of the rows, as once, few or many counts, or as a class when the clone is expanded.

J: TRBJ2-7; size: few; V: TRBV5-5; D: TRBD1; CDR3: CASSLVRTGFSTYEQYF; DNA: TGTGCCAGCAGCTTGGTCCGGACAGGGTTTTCTACCTACGAGCAGTACTTC
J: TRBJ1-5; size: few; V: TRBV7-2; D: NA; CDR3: CASSLGFRDQPQHF; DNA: TGTGCCAGCAGCTTAGGATTTCGGGATCAGCCCCAGCATTTT
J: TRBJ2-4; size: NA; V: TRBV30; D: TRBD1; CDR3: CAWSGRQGSKNIQYF; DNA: TGTGCCTGGAGTGGAAGACAGGGATCCAAAAACATTCAGTACTTC
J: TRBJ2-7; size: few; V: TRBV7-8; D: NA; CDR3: CASSFQSQLSDEQYF; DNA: TGTGCCAGCAGCTTCCAGTCACAACTTAGCGACGAGCAGTACTTC
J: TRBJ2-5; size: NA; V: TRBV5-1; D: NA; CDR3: CASSSYSGQMETQYF; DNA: TGCGCCAGCAGCTCTTATAGCGGTCAAATGGAGACCCAGTACTTC
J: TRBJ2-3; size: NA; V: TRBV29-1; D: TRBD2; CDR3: CSTRGRRPSTDTQYF; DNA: TGCAGCACTCGCGGGAGGAGACCTAGCACAGATACGCAGTATTTT
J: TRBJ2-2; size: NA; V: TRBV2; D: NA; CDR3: CATTKGNTGELFF; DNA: TGTGCCACGACCAAGGGGAACACCGGGGAGCTGTTTTTT
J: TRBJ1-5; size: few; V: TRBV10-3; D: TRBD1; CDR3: CAISDRTGGDSNQPQHF; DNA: TGTGCCATCAGTGATAGGACAGGGGGTGATAGCAATCAGCCCCAGCATTTT
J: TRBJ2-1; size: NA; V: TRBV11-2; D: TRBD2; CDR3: CASSLLVGLAYGISYNEQFF; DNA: TGTGCCAGCAGCTTATTGGTGGGACTAGCGTATGGTATCTCCTACAATGAGCAGTTCTTC
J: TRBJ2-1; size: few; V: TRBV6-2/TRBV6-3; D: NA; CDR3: CATLRTYNEQFF; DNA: TGTGCCACCCTAAGGACCTACAATGAGCAGTTCTTC
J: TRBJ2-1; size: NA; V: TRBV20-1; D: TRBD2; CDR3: CSARVEGKGLAGGGNYNEQFF; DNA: TGCAGTGCTAGAGTTGAAGGCAAGGGACTAGCGGGAGGAGGAAACTACAATGAGCAGTTCTTC
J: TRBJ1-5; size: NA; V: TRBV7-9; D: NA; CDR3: CATLAGGQPQHF; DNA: TGTGCCACCTTAGCTGGGGGTCAGCCCCAGCATTTT
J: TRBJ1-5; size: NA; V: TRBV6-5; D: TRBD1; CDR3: CASSSKQGVGNQPQHF; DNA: TGTGCCAGCAGTTCAAAACAGGGGGTTGGCAATCAGCCCCAGCATTTT
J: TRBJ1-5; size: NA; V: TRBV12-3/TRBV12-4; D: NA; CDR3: CASGRDRNQPQHF; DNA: TGTGCCAGCGGCAGGGATCGCAATCAGCCCCAGCATTTT
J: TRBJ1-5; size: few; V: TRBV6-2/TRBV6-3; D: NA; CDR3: CASSYSKDRRYSNQPQHF; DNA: TGTGCCAGCAGTTACTCGAAGGACAGACGATATAGCAATCAGCCCCAGCATTTT
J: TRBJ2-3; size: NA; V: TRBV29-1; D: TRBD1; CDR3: CSVWTGGRSYTQYF; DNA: TGCAGCGTTTGGACAGGGGGCCGTTCATATACGCAGTATTTT
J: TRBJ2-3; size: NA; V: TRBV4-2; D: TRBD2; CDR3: CASSPSLAGGTDTQYF; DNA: TGTGCCAGCAGCCCTTCACTAGCGGGCGGCACAGATACGCAGTATTTT
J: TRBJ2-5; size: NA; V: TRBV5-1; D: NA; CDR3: CASSPGTFRLGHF; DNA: TGCGCCAGCAGCCCCGGGACATTCCGGCTCGGGCACTTC
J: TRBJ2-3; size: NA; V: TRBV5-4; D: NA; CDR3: CASSLLEGLGTQYF; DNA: TGTGCCAGCAGCTTGCTCGAGGGGTTGGGTACGCAGTATTTT
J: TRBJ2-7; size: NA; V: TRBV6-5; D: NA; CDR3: CASSYSWGDPYYEQYF; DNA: TGTGCCAGCAGTTACTCGTGGGGGGACCCCTACTACGAGCAGTACTTC
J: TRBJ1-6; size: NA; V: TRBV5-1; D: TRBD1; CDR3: CASTLSYRDRNSPLHF; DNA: TGCGCCAGCACCCTATCCTACCGGGACAGGAATTCACCCCTCCACTTT
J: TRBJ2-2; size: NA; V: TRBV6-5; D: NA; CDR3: CASKTGTGELFF; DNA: TGTGCCAGTAAAACAGGGACCGGGGAGCTGTTTTTT
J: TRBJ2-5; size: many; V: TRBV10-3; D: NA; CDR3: CAISGGETQYF; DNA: TGTGCCATCAGTGGGGGGGAGACCCAGTACTTC
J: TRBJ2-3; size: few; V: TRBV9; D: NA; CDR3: CASSGLARGTDTQYF; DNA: TGTGCCAGCAGCGGGCTAGCGCGAGGGACAGATACGCAGTATTTT
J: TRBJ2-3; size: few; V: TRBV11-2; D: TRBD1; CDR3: CASSLTTGQGQISTDTQYF; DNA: TGTGCCAGCAGCTTAACTACGGGACAGGGTCAGATTAGCACAGATACGCAGTATTTT
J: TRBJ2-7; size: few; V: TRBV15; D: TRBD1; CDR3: CATSKETGNSYEQYF; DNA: TGTGCCACCAGCAAGGAGACAGGGAACTCCTACGAGCAGTACTTC
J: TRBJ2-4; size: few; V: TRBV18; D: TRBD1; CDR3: CASSPEAGQANLAKNIQYF; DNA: TGTGCCAGCTCACCGGAAGCCGGACAGGCGAACCTAGCCAAAAACATTCAGTACTTC